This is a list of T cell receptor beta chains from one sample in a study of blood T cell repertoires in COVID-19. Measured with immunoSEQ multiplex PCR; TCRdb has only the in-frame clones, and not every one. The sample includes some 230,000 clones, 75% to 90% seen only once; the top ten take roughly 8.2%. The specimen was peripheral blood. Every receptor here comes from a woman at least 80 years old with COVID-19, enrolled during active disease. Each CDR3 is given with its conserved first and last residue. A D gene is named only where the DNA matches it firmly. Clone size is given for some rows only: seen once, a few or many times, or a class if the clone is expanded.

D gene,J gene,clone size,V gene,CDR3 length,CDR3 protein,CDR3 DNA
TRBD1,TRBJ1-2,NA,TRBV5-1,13,CASSSTGDYGYTF,TGCGCCAGCAGCTCGACAGGGGACTATGGCTACACCTTC
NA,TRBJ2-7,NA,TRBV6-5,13,CASTRALDYEQYF,TGTGCCAGCACCAGGGCCCTAGACTACGAGCAGTACTTC
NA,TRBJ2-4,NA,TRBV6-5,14,CASGGGGQLNIQYF,TGTGCCAGCGGGGGTGGTGGACAGTTAAACATTCAGTACTTC
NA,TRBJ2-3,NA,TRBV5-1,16,CASSSAGPGPRNTQYF,TGCGCCAGCAGCTCGGCGGGACCCGGCCCCAGAAATACGCAGTATTTT
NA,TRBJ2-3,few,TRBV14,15,CASSLETGSTDTQYF,TGTGCCAGCAGCCTGGAAACAGGGTCCACAGATACGCAGTATTTT
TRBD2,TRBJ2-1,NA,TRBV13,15,CASSLEPGLAGMQFF,TGTGCCAGCAGCCTGGAACCGGGACTAGCGGGAATGCAGTTCTTC
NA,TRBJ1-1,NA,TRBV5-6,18,CASSFSRVTVNLNTEAFF,TGTGCCAGCAGCTTTAGTCGTGTAACAGTCAACTTGAACACTGAAGCTTTCTTT
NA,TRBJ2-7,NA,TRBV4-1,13,CASSHDGGPEQYF,TGCGCCAGCAGTCACGACGGGGGGCCCGAGCAGTACTTC
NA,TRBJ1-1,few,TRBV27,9,CASSFEAFF,TGTGCCAGCAGCTTTGAAGCTTTCTTT
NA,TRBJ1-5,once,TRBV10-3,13,CAIRTDENQPQHF,TGTGCCATCAGGACTGACGAGAATCAGCCCCAGCATTTT
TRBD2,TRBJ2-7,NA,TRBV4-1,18,CASSPSARGTKRGYEQYF,TGCGCCAGCAGCCCTTCCGCCCGGGGGACTAAGCGGGGATACGAGCAGTACTTC
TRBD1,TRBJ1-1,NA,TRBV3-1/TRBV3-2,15,CASSPVSRGQTEAFF,TGTGCCAGCAGCCCCGTAAGCAGGGGGCAAACTGAAGCTTTCTTT
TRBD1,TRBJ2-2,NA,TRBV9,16,CASSSRDRVNTGELFF,TGTGCCAGCAGCTCCCGGGACAGGGTTAACACCGGGGAGCTGTTTTTT
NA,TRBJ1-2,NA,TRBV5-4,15,CASSKLQGLSYGYTF,TGTGCCAGCAGCAAATTACAGGGATTAAGCTATGGCTACACCTTC
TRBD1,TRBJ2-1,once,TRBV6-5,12,CASKGQLNEQFF,TGTGCCAGCAAGGGACAGCTCAATGAGCAGTTCTTC
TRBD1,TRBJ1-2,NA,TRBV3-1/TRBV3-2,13,CASSPTGFYGYTF,TGTGCCAGCAGCCCGACAGGGTTCTATGGCTACACCTTC
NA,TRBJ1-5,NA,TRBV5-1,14,CASSPGGSNQPQHF,TGCGCCAGCAGCCCCGGGGGGAGCAATCAGCCCCAGCATTTT
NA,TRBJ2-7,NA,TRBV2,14,CASRSKSGSYEQYF,TGTGCCAGCAGGTCTAAGAGCGGCTCCTACGAGCAGTACTTC
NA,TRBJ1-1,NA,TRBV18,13,CASSPILSTEAFF,TGTGCCAGCTCACCCATACTATCCACTGAAGCTTTCTTT
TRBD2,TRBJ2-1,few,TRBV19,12,CASSRGLGLEFF,TGTGCCAGTAGCCGGGGACTAGGGTTGGAGTTCTTC
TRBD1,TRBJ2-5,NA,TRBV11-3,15,CASSFRQGAWETQYF,TGTGCCAGCAGCTTCAGGCAGGGGGCTTGGGAGACCCAGTACTTC
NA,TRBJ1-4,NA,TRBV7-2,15,CASSLRGTRNEKLFF,TGTGCCAGCAGCTTGCGCGGGACGCGGAATGAAAAACTGTTTTTT
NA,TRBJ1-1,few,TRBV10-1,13,CASSPTVNTEAFF,TGCGCCAGCAGCCCTACCGTGAACACTGAAGCTTTCTTT
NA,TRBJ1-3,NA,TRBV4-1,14,CASSQQGMRNTIYF,TGCGCCAGCAGCCAACAGGGTATGCGGAACACCATATATTTT
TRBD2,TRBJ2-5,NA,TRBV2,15,CASSDNMAGGVTQYF,TGTGCCAGCAGTGACAATATGGCGGGGGGTGTGACCCAGTACTTC
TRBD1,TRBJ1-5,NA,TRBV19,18,CASSIDSIGTGFSQPQHF,TGTGCCAGTAGTATAGATTCGATCGGGACAGGGTTTAGTCAGCCCCAGCATTTT
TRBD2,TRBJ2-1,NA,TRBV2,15,CASLQLASSYNEQFF,TGTGCCAGCTTACAACTAGCGAGCTCCTACAATGAGCAGTTCTTC
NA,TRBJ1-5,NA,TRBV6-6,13,CASRGQGGQPQHF,TGTGCCAGCAGGGGGCAGGGAGGACAGCCCCAGCATTTT
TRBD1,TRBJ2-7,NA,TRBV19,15,CASSTRGGAKDEQYF,TGTGCCAGTAGTACACGAGGGGGCGCGAAGGACGAGCAGTACTTC
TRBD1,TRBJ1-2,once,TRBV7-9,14,CASSLGTGGHGYTF,TGTGCCAGCAGCTTAGGGACAGGGGGCCATGGCTACACCTTC
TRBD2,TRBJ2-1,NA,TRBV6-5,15,CASTPVGGSYNEQFF,TGTGCCAGCACTCCGGTCGGGGGGTCCTACAATGAGCAGTTCTTC
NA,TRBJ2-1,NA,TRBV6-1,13,CASSEALQGSQFF,TGTGCCAGCAGTGAAGCGCTTCAGGGGTCGCAGTTCTTC
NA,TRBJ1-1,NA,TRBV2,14,CASTNGRANTEAFF,TGTGCCAGCACAAATGGCAGGGCGAACACTGAAGCTTTCTTT
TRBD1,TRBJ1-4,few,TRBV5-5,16,CASSLTGVSTNEKLFF,TGTGCCAGCAGCTTAACAGGGGTTTCAACTAATGAAAAACTGTTTTTT
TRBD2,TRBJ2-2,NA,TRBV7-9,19,CASSSRRTSGETNTGELFF,TGTGCCAGCAGCTCACGAAGGACTAGCGGGGAGACGAACACCGGGGAGCTGTTTTTT
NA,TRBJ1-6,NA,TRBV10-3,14,CAISGGPEVPPLHF,TGTGCCATCAGTGGCGGTCCCGAGGTGCCACCCCTCCACTTT
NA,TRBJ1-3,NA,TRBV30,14,CAWNQAMSGNTIYF,TGTGCCTGGAATCAGGCCATGTCTGGAAACACCATATATTTT
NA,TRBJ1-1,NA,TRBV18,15,CASSPSLQGNTEAFF,TGTGCCAGCTCACCATCGTTACAGGGAAACACTGAAGCTTTCTTT
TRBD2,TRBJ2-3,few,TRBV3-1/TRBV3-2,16,CASSHGAGGRTDTQYF,TGTGCCAGCAGCCACGGCGCGGGGGGCCGCACAGATACGCAGTATTTT
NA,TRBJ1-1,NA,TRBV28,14,CASVSGNLNTEAFF,TGTGCCAGCGTCTCGGGGAACCTGAACACTGAAGCTTTCTTT
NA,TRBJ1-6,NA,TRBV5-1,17,CASSLVFRSSYNSPLHF,TGCGCCAGCAGCTTGGTATTTAGAAGCTCCTATAATTCACCCCTCCACTTT
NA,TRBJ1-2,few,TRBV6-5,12,CATLVGVYGYTF,TGTGCCACCCTAGTCGGGGTCTATGGCTACACCTTC
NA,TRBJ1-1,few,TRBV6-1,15,CASSERGRVNTEAFF,TGTGCCAGCAGTGAACGAGGGAGGGTGAACACTGAAGCTTTCTTT
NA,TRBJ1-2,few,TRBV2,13,CASSDGEAYGYTF,TGTGCCAGCAGTGATGGGGAGGCCTATGGCTACACCTTC
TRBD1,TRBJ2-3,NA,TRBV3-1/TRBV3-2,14,CASSGGQYANTQYF,TGTGCCAGCAGCGGGGGACAGTATGCCAATACGCAGTATTTT
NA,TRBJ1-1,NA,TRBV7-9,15,CASSLAARADTEAFF,TGTGCCAGCAGCTTAGCAGCCAGGGCAGACACTGAAGCTTTCTTT
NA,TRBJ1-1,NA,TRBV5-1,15,CASSLEAGRNTEAFF,TGCGCCAGCAGCTTGGAGGCTGGGAGGAACACTGAAGCTTTCTTT
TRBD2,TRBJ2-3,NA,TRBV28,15,CASSFGGGYTDTQYF,TGTGCCAGCAGTTTTGGGGGAGGGTACACAGATACGCAGTATTTT
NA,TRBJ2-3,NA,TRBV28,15,CASSSRFRPTDTQYF,TGTGCCAGCAGTTCCCGGTTCAGGCCCACAGATACGCAGTATTTT
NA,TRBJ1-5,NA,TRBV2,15,CASSGTSLGNQPQHF,TGTGCCAGCAGTGGAACCTCATTAGGCAATCAGCCCCAGCATTTT
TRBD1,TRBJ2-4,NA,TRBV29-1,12,CSAWDRVDIQYF,TGCAGCGCCTGGGACAGGGTGGACATTCAGTACTTC
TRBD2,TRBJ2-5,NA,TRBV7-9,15,CASSLSGGAYETQYF,TGTGCCAGCAGCTTAAGCGGGGGGGCCTATGAGACCCAGTACTTC
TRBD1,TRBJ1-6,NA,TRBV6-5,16,CASSSPRTGGNSPLHF,TGTGCCAGCAGTTCGCCCAGGACAGGGGGGAATTCACCCCTCCACTTT
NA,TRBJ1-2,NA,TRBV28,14,CASSLPGSNYGYTF,TGTGCCAGCAGTTTGCCCGGGTCTAACTATGGCTACACCTTC